The 28 T cell receptor beta chains given below trace back to one sample, sequenced in a study of identical twins. TCRdb reprocessed the 5' RACE reads via MiXCR and lists one record per CDR3 protein. The sample records 450,000 or so distinct CDR3 sequences, 12% to 15% being singletons. These data also featured in a second study, about yellow fever vaccine responses in identical twins.

Sequencing used CD4+ T cells sorted from blood. The receptors here all came from a woman younger than 35 in good health.

This clonotype occurred many times. The chain recombines TRBV10-3 with TRBJ2-7; D is undetermined. This CDR3 is built from 15 residues. Trimming took off 6 bases at V and 2 bases at J, with 17 bases between the two ends. CDR1 ENHRY and CDR2 SYGVKD come from the germline V gene. CDR3: CAISTPDLPAYEQYF. The CDR3 DNA reads as TGTGCCATCAGCACCCCGGATCTTCCGGCCTACGAGCAGTACTTC.

The chain couples TRBV2 to TRBJ1-5; D not resolved. This CDR3 has 13 amino acids. The V and J ends lost 4 bases and 7 bases respectively, with 11 bases between them. Germline CDR1 is SNHLY and CDR2 is FYNNEI. The CDR3 region is CASSGGSRQPQHF. As DNA, the CDR3 is TGTGCCAGCAGTGGTGGGTCTCGGCAGCCCCAGCATTTT.

Of note for this clonotype: This CDR3 is missing its conserved last phenylalanine or tryptophan, likely due to a read error. The gene calls are TRBV4-2 and TRBJ2-5; 8 nucleotides align to TRBD2. CDR3 size: 17 residues. Germline V gene data show CDR1 as LGHNA and CDR2 as YNFKEQ. Trimming cost V 2 bases and J 0 bases; bases outside gene matches: 8. CDR3 protein: CASSQLTSGTYQETQYS. The DNA of the CDR3 is TGTGCCAGCAGCCAACTCACTAGCGGAACGTACCAAGAGACCCAGTACTCC.

This clonotype was counted between two and nine times. The chain has TRBV29-1 and TRBJ2-5; 7 bases match TRBD2. Looked up from germline, CDR1 is SQVTM and CDR2 is ANQGSEA. J lost 2 bases, V lost 0 bases, and 6 bases had no gene match. The CDR3 spans 15 residues. CDR3 sequence reads: CSVEDPQGGQETQYF. Written as DNA, the CDR3 is TGCAGCGTTGAAGATCCCCAGGGAGGGCAAGAGACCCAGTACTTC.

The rearrangement links TRBV7-2 to TRBJ2-3; D unclear. V was pared by 1 base and J by 7 bases, with 6 bases between. Germline-derived CDR1 and CDR2 are SGHTA and FQGNSA. This CDR3 is built from 12 residues. The CDR3: CASSLVRHTQYF. For the CDR3, the DNA is TGTGCCAGCAGCTTAGTGCGACATACGCAGTATTTT.

The CDR3 bases are TGTGCCAGCAGTTTACGCGGGTTTAGCTACGAGCAGTACTTC. Its protein product is CASSLRGFSYEQYF. The chain couples TRBV28 to TRBJ2-7; maybe TRBD2 (5 bases). Deletions cut 2 bases from V and 3 bases from J, with 11 bases between. The CDR3 covers 14 residues. The V gene's germline CDR1 is MDHEN and CDR2 SYDVKM.

This clonotype turned up a few times. The chain combines TRBV6-1 with TRBJ2-7; the D call may be TRBD1 or TRBD2 (6 bases each). Trimming pared 5 bases from V and 6 bases from J, leaving 17 bases between. Germline loops: CDR1 MNHNS, CDR2 SASEGT. The CDR3 is made up of 14 amino acids. This chain's CDR3 is CASSPRGPVGEQYF. The CDR3 DNA reads as TGTGCCAGCAGTCCCCGGGGGCCAGTCGGCGAGCAGTACTTC.

The table lists this clonotype with a few counts. This CDR3 reads CASSYEVGVAQPQHF. In DNA form, the CDR3 reads TGTGCCAGCAGTTACGAGGTGGGAGTAGCGCAGCCCCAGCATTTT. This chain connects TRBV6-5 to TRBJ1-5, with D unresolved. The CDR3 is made up of 15 amino acids. Germline V gives CDR1 MNHEY, CDR2 SVGAGI. Trimming took 2 bases from V and 7 from J, leaving 15 bases between them.

This clonotype was counted a few times. The CDR3 region has the DNA TGTGCCATCAGTGAGTCGTCTAGCGGGAAGTACAATGAGCAGTTCTTC. This encodes CAISESSSGKYNEQFF. The chain uses TRBV10-3 and TRBJ2-1; the match to TRBD2 covers 9 bases. The CDR3 extends over 16 amino acids. Germline CDR1 is ENHRY and CDR2 is SYGVKD. After removal of 0 bases from V and 4 bases from J, the junction contained 4 bases not matched to a gene.

The chain carries TRBV7-3 and TRBJ2-7; no reliable D call. The V end was cut by 2 bases, the J end by 0 bases, with 20 bases between. The CDR3 sequence is 18 residues long. Looked up from germline, CDR1 is SGHTA and CDR2 is FQGTGA. The DNA for the CDR3 is TGTGCCAGCAGCTTATCCCCTCCTAGGGAACCCAACTCCTACGAGCAGTACTTC. It encodes CASSLSPPREPNSYEQYF.

This clonotype was seen only a few times. The chain couples TRBV10-3 to TRBJ1-1; D unclear. The germline V gene has CDR1 ENHRY and CDR2 SYGVKD. The CDR3 spans 16 residues. The V and J ends lost 0 bases and 1 base respectively, with 12 bases between them. CDR3 DNA: TGTGCCATCAGTGAGTCGTTCGGGTGGCAGAACACTGAAGCTTTCTTT. Its translation: CAISESFGWQNTEAFF.

J is TRBJ2-2 and V is TRBV28, with D unresolved. V gave up 5 bases and J gave up 1 base, with 11 bases separating them. Germline lookup yields CDR1 MDHEN and CDR2 SYDVKM. This CDR3 is 15 amino acids long. The CDR3 sequence is CASSPGLWNTGELFF. CDR3 bases: TGTGCCAGCAGTCCGGGTCTCTGGAACACCGGGGAGCTGTTTTTT.

V gene TRBV7-9 combines with J gene TRBJ2-7; 11 bases fit TRBD1. V lost 5 bases to trimming and J lost 3 bases; unmatched junction nucleotides: 9. From germline, CDR1 is SEHNR and CDR2 FQNEAQ (reference sequence). CDR3 length equals 16 residues. CDR3 region: CASSGRGTGGNYEQYF. CDR3 DNA sequence: TGTGCCAGCAGCGGGCGGGGGACAGGGGGGAACTACGAGCAGTACTTC. The variable domain in full, completed from reference TRBV7-9 and TRBJ2-7, reads DTGVSQNPRHKITKRGQNVTFRCDPISEHNRLYWYRQTLGQGPEFLTYFQNEAQLEKSRLLSDRFSAERPKGSFSTLEIQRTEQGDSAMYLCASSGRGTGGNYEQYFGPGTRLTVT.

The rearrangement uses TRBV5-1 and TRBJ1-2; no reliable D call. Germline V lookup: CDR1 SGHRS, CDR2 YFSETQ. V lost 1 base and J 6 bases, leaving 13 bases between the germline ends. This CDR3 spans 14 amino acids. CDR3 nucleotide sequence: TGCGCCAGCAGCTTGTTGCGGGAGGCTAATGGCTACACCTTC. This encodes CASSLLREANGYTF.

This clonotype was counted only a few times. The chain has TRBV5-1 and TRBJ2-1; D uncertain. Germline V CDR1 and CDR2: SGHRS, YFSETQ. The germline V and J ends were trimmed by 4 bases and 8 bases, with 13 bases remaining between them. This CDR3 has 13 residues. CDR3 loop: CASSTAAQDEQFF. DNA for the CDR3: TGCGCCAGCAGCACAGCCGCGCAGGATGAGCAGTTCTTC.

The J gene is TRBJ2-7, the V gene TRBV3-1; 9 bases are a match to TRBD1. The germline V gene encodes CDR1 LGHDT and CDR2 YNNKEL (reference sequence). Germline trimming cut 4 bases from V and 7 bases from J; bases unmatched to any gene: 8. The length of the CDR3 is 14 residues. CDR3 in DNA: TGTGCCAGCAGCCCAATCCGGACAGGGGTGGAGCAGTACTTC. Its translation: CASSPIRTGVEQYF.

This clonotype was counted only a few times. The chain couples TRBV6-1 to TRBJ1-4; D ambiguous. Germline V gives CDR1 MNHNS, CDR2 SASEGT. With 6 bases removed from V and 10 bases from J, the gap between germline ends came to 24 bases. The CDR3 has 16 amino acids. CDR3 nucleotide sequence: TGTGCCAGCAGCCGAACACCGGAAGGTCTAGAAGGAAAACTGTTTTTT. It yields the protein CASSRTPEGLEGKLFF.

This chain connects TRBV28 to TRBJ2-2, with 7 nucleotides matching TRBD2. Germline lookup yields CDR1 MDHEN and CDR2 SYDVKM. The CDR3 length is 15 residues. V shed 7 bases and J 0 bases; nucleotides not matched to a gene: 5. In DNA, the CDR3 is TGTGCCAGCACGCGGGCGGGGGCGAACACCGGGGAGCTGTTTTTT. It yields the protein CASTRAGANTGELFF.

This clonotype was observed a handful of times. V gene TRBV20-1 combines with J gene TRBJ2-7, with 9 nucleotides matching TRBD1. The CDR3 totals 13 residues. Germline CDR1 reads DFQATT; CDR2 reads SNEGSKA (reference sequence). V trimming: 3 bases; J trimming: 9 bases; junction bases outside the gene matches: 9. CDR3 DNA sequence: TGCAGTGCTAGTGGGACAGGGCCGCCCGGGCAGTACTTC. Residues: CSASGTGPPGQYF.

This chain connects TRBV29-1 to TRBJ2-5; D call uncertain. Germline lookup yields CDR1 SQVTM and CDR2 ANQGSEA. The CDR3 consists of 12 residues. Trimming took 3 bases from V and 5 from J, leaving 10 bases between them. Here the CDR3 DNA reads TGCAGCGTTGACGCAGTCGGCGAGACCCAGTACTTC. As protein: CSVDAVGETQYF. The full variable domain, with the rest looked up from reference TRBV29-1 and TRBJ2-5, is SAVISQKPSRDICQRGTSLTIQCQVDSQVTMMFWYRQQPGQSLTLIATANQGSEATYESGFVIDKFPISRPNLTFSTLTVSNMSPEDSSIYLCSVDAVGETQYFGPGTRLLVL.

The V call is TRBV6-5, the J call TRBJ2-7, with 11 bases aligning to TRBD1. Unmatched junction bases numbered 7, after V lost 1 base and J lost 5 bases. The CDR3 is 16 residues long. CDR1 and CDR2 from the germline V gene are MNHEY and SVGAGI. CDR3 coding DNA: TGTGCCAGCAGTTACTATAGGGGACAGGGGGTGAACGAGCAGTACTTC. Translation: CASSYYRGQGVNEQYF.

The chain recombines TRBV3-1 with TRBJ2-4, with 11 bases identical to TRBD2. Trimming at V came to 4 bases and at J to 7 bases, leaving 3 bases not matched to a gene. Germline CDR1 is LGHDT and CDR2 is YNNKEL (reference sequence). This CDR3 has 14 residues. The DNA of the CDR3 is TGTGCCAGCAGCCGACTAGCGGGGAGGAACATTCAGTACTTC. It translates to CASSRLAGRNIQYF.

The genes are TRBV28 and TRBJ1-4; D is uncertain. V was cut by 3 bases and J by 5 bases, with 16 bases left in between. This CDR3 comprises 16 residues. CDR1 MDHEN and CDR2 SYDVKM come from the germline V gene. The CDR3, as DNA: TGTGCCAGCAGTTTTAGGACGAGCCGCTCGAATGAAAAACTGTTTTTT. It specifies CASSFRTSRSNEKLFF.

Only a few counts were recorded for this clonotype. V and J are TRBV3-1 and TRBJ2-3, with a possible D match to TRBD2 (6 bases). This CDR3 is 13 amino acids long. V was cut by 4 bases and J by 8 bases, with 13 bases left in between. Germline V gene data show CDR1 as LGHDT and CDR2 as YNNKEL (reference sequence). In DNA form, the CDR3 reads TGTGCCAGCAGCCGGAGGGAGGAGGGTACGCAGTATTTT. Amino acid sequence: CASSRREEGTQYF.

This clonotype was seen only a few times. The V and J genes are TRBV20-1 and TRBJ2-2; 8 nucleotides align to TRBD1. The CDR3 totals 16 residues. Germline lookup yields CDR1 DFQATT and CDR2 SNEGSKA (reference sequence). Trimming removed 2 bases from V and 3 bases from J; junction bases left unmatched: 8. The DNA for the CDR3 is TGCAGTGCTAGACCGACCGGGACAGGCTACACCGGGGAGCTGTTTTTT. It is translated as CSARPTGTGYTGELFF.

The rearrangement uses TRBV5-6 and TRBJ2-5, with TRBD2 as a possible D gene (6 bases). The V gene lost 8 bases and the J gene lost 4 bases, with 12 bases spanning the gap. The CDR3 runs to 12 residues. Per germline, CDR1 SGHDT and CDR2 YYEEEE. CDR3 DNA: TGTGCCAGGAGACCCGGGGGAGAGACCCAGTACTTC. It specifies CARRPGGETQYF.

This clonotype was counted only a few times. The rearrangement links TRBV12-3 or TRBV12-4 to TRBJ2-4, with TRBD2 as a possible D gene (5 bases). The CDR3 has 16 amino acids. Trimming took 2 bases from V and 1 from J, leaving 12 bases between them. The DNA for the CDR3 is TGTGCCAGCAGTTTATCGGGAAGAAGGGCCAAAAACATTCAGTACTTC. Amino acids: CASSLSGRRAKNIQYF.

This clonotype was counted between two and nine times. J is TRBJ1-1 and V is TRBV29-1, with a weak D call TRBD1 (5 bases). The CDR3 is 12 residues long. The V and J ends lost 5 bases and 4 bases respectively, with 11 bases between them. Per the germline V gene, CDR1 is SQVTM and CDR2 is ANQGSEA. The CDR3 DNA is TGCAGCGTTAAAACAGGCGGCACTGAAGCTTTCTTT. It encodes CSVKTGGTEAFF. Based on the CDR3 plus reference TRBV29-1 and TRBJ1-1, the full variable domain is SAVISQKPSRDICQRGTSLTIQCQVDSQVTMMFWYRQQPGQSLTLIATANQGSEATYESGFVIDKFPISRPNLTFSTLTVSNMSPEDSSIYLCSVKTGGTEAFFGQGTRLTVV.